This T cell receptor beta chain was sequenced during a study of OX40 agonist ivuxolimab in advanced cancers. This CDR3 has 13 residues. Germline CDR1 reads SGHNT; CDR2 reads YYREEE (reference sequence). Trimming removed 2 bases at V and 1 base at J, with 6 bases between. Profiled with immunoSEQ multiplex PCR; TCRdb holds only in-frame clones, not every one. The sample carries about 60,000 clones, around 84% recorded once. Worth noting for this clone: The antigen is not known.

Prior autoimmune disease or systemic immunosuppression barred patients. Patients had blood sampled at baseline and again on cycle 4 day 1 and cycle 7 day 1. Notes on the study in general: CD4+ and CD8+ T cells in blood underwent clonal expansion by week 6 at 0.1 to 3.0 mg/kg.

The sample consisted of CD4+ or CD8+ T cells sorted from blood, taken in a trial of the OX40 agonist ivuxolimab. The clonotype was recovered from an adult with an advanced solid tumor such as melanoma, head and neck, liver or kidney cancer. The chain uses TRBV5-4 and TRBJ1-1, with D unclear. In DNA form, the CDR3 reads TGTGCCAGCAGCTTCTCACCGAACACTGAAGCTTTCTTT. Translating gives CASSFSPNTEAFF.